One sample yielded the 31 T cell receptor beta chains listed below, sequenced in a study of T cells in Graves' hyperthyroidism and ophthalmopathy. It was RNA transcripts that yielded the amplified TCR beta CDR3 regions. With the HTBI primer set, the TCR CDR3 went through a first round of RT-PCR. MiXCR was run by TCRdb on the multiplex PCR reads, yielding one entry per CDR3 protein. The table includes about 410,000 distinct CDR3 sequences, under 15% detected once. The material sequenced was blood. The receptors stem from a man between 18 and 35 years old with Graves' ophthalmopathy.

This chain links TRBV20-1 with TRBJ2-6; D perhaps matches TRBD2 (6 bases). CDR1 and CDR2 (germline): DFQATT, SNEGSKA (reference sequence). The CDR3 loop spans 13 amino acids. The V end was cut by 1 base, the J end by 10 bases, with 11 bases between. CDR3 DNA: TGCAGTGCTAGAGGGACGGAGGGTAACGTCCTGACTTTC. Residues: CSARGTEGNVLTF.

At least ten counts were recorded for this clonotype. J is TRBJ2-5 and V is TRBV7-9, with a weak D call TRBD1 (6 bases). Deletions cut 5 bases from V and 7 bases from J, with 8 bases between. The CDR3 is 11 amino acids. CDR1 and CDR2 (germline): SEHNR, FQNEAQ (reference sequence). The CDR3 nucleotides are TGTGCCAGCAGCCGAGGGGGGACCCAGTACTTC. As protein: CASSRGGTQYF. Variable domain in full (rest from reference TRBV7-9 and TRBJ2-5): DTGVSQNPRHKITKRGQNVTFRCDPISEHNRLYWYRQTLGQGPEFLTYFQNEAQLEKSRLLSDRFSAERPKGSFSTLEIQRTEQGDSAMYLCASSRGGTQYFGPGTRLLVL.

This clonotype was counted many times. The chain uses TRBV30 and TRBJ1-5; D is unclear. This CDR3 spans 13 amino acids. CDR1 and CDR2 from the germline V gene are GTSNPN and SVGIG (reference sequence). V lost 0 bases to trimming and J lost 1 base, with 4 bases between them. This chain's CDR3 is CAWSVQSNQPQHF. DNA for the CDR3: TGTGCCTGGAGTGTACAGAGCAATCAGCCCCAGCATTTT.

A remark on this clonotype: It may be a read error: a sequence one base away is much more abundant. V is TRBV6-1 and J is TRBJ2-5, with D tentatively TRBD1 (7 bases). This CDR3 is built from 13 residues. With 11 bases removed from V and 5 bases from J, the gap between germline ends came to 18 bases. Germline CDR1 reads MNHNS; CDR2 reads SASEGT. The CDR3 nucleotides read TGTGCCGCTAGACAGGGCGCGGGGGAGACCCAGTACTTC. Amino acids: CAARQGAGETQYF.

This clonotype showed up just once. The chain couples TRBV30 to TRBJ1-4; D gene uncertain. Germline V lookup: CDR1 GTSNPN, CDR2 SVGIG (reference sequence). The CDR3 covers 13 residues. V lost 3 bases and J 8 bases, leaving 13 bases between the germline ends. The CDR3, as DNA: TGTGCCTGGAGGCGGGGTCATTGGGAAAAACTGTTTTTT. This translates into CAWRRGHWEKLFF.

DNA of the CDR3: TGCGCCAGCAGCCCGGGCCGGGACAGGGGGCATCGTTCACCCCTCCACTTT. Amino acid sequence: CASSPGRDRGHRSPLHF. This chain uses TRBV5-1 with TRBJ1-6, with 12 bases aligning to TRBD1. CDR1 and CDR2 (germline): SGHRS, YFSETQ. J lost 9 bases, V lost 4 bases, and 11 bases had no gene match. This CDR3 has 17 amino acids.

Worth noting for this clonotype: A read error is possible here, since a much larger clone lies one base away. Here the CDR3 reads CAGLGLARETQYF. The CDR3, as DNA: TGTGCCGGCCTGGGACTAGCGCGGGAGACCCAGTACTTC. The chain combines TRBV6-2 or TRBV6-3 with TRBJ2-5, with 10 bases fitting TRBD2. The CDR3 spans 13 residues. J gave up 5 bases and V 11 bases, and 8 bases lay outside the gene matches. Germline V lookup: CDR1 MNHEY, CDR2 SVGEGT.

This clonotype was observed at least ten times. This chain connects TRBV28 to TRBJ1-1; the D is unclear. Trimming cost V 5 bases and J 5 bases, with 18 bases left between them. The length of the CDR3 is 15 residues. CDR1 and CDR2 (germline): MDHEN, SYDVKM. CDR3: CASSGLGVRKTEAFF. The CDR3 nucleotides read TGTGCCAGCAGTGGCCTGGGAGTACGTAAAACTGAAGCTTTCTTT.

This clonotype has more than one count but fewer than ten. The rearrangement joins TRBV6-6 to TRBJ1-6; TRBD1 matches at 7 bases. The ends lost 2 bases at V and 9 bases at J; junction bases unmatched: 4. The CDR3 sequence is 14 residues long. Looked up from germline, CDR1 is MNHNY and CDR2 is SVGAGI (reference sequence). The DNA of the CDR3 is TGTGCCAGCAGTTACCCCGGGACAGTTTCACCCCTCCACTTT. This gives the protein CASSYPGTVSPLHF.

In its sample, this clonotype was seen many times. The chain is built from TRBV6-1 and TRBJ1-2; TRBD1 is a possible D gene (6 bases). The germline CDR1 and CDR2 sequences are MNHNS and SASEGT. Trimming pared 5 bases from V and 3 bases from J, leaving 13 bases between. The CDR3 covers 14 residues. The CDR3 nucleotides read TGTGCCAGCAGTCCGGCAGGGGCCTACTATGGCTACACCTTC. Translation gives CASSPAGAYYGYTF.

This clonotype was detected a few times. The chain is built from TRBV9 and TRBJ1-3, with D unclear. The V end was cut by 3 bases, the J end by 0 bases, with 31 bases between. The CDR3 is 22 residues long. Germline values: CDR1 SGDLS, CDR2 YYNGEE. CDR3 nucleotides: TGTGCCAGCAGCGACCCTAAAAGGCCGCACGGGATGTCAACGCTCTCTGGAAACACCATATATTTT. Encoded protein: CASSDPKRPHGMSTLSGNTIYF. The whole variable domain, remainder taken from reference TRBV9 and TRBJ1-3, is DSGVTQTPKHLITATGQRVTLRCSPRSGDLSVYWYQQSLDQGLQFLIQYYNGEERAKGNILERFSAQQFPDLHSELNLSSLELGDSALYFCASSDPKRPHGMSTLSGNTIYFGEGSWLTVV.

On this clonotype: A read error is possible here, since a much larger clone lies one base away. The V gene is TRBV12-3 or TRBV12-4, the J gene TRBJ1-1; 7 positions agree with TRBD1. The CDR3 extends over 14 amino acids. V gave up 8 bases and J gave up 0 bases; unmatched junction bases: 6. CDR3 loop: CASGSGGMNTEAFF. CDR3 nucleotides: TGTGCCAGCGGTTCAGGGGGGATGAACACTGAAGCTTTCTTT.

As regards this clonotype: Just one base apart from a much larger clone, this may be a read error. The chain recombines TRBV6-1 with TRBJ1-1; a weak D match, TRBD1 (5 bases). The V and J ends lost 6 bases and 1 base respectively, with 18 bases between them. Germline V CDR1 and CDR2: MNHNS, SASEGT. The CDR3 contains 16 residues. As DNA, the CDR3 is TGTGCCAGCAGAAGCCGGGACTCACCTCGGAACACTGAAGCTTTCTTT. Translating gives CASRSRDSPRNTEAFF.

This clonotype was seen many times. The chain links TRBV10-3 to TRBJ1-4; 8 bases align to TRBD1. Per germline, CDR1 ENHRY and CDR2 SYGVKD. CDR3 length: 15 amino acids. Unmatched junction bases numbered 12, after V lost 7 bases and J lost 8 bases. The CDR3 region is CAINDPDRAGEKLFF. The CDR3 DNA reads TGTGCCATCAACGACCCGGACAGGGCAGGAGAAAAACTGTTTTTT.

This clonotype has a count of ten or more. The genes are TRBV12-3 or TRBV12-4 and TRBJ2-1; D is perhaps TRBD1 (5 bases). V lost 0 bases and J lost 3, with 9 bases in between. The CDR3 is 15 residues long. The CDR3 DNA follows: TGTGCCAGCAGTTTAGCGCAGGGTGTCTACAATGAGCAGTTCTTC. Translating gives CASSLAQGVYNEQFF.

This clonotype came up a few times. This chain uses TRBV7-2 with TRBJ2-1; a possible D gene is TRBD2 (6 bases). The ends were cut back, 8 bases at V and 4 bases at J, with 18 bases in the middle. Germline values: CDR1 SGHTA, CDR2 FQGNSA. The CDR3 is 15 amino acids. The CDR3 DNA is TGTGCCAGCGGTGGGCGAATAGCGGAATACAATGAGCAGTTCTTC. Protein product: CASGGRIAEYNEQFF.

This chain links TRBV20-1 with TRBJ2-7, with 14 nucleotides matching TRBD2. Germline V CDR1 and CDR2: DFQATT, SNEGSKA (reference sequence). Trimming cost V 5 bases and J 3 bases; bases outside gene matches: 9. The CDR3 has 16 residues. DNA of the CDR3: TGCAGTGCTCGACTAGCGGGGGGGCCAAGGTTCTACGAGCAGTACTTC. This translates into CSARLAGGPRFYEQYF.

This clonotype was counted ten times or more. J is TRBJ1-1 and V is TRBV24-1; D unclear. The germline gives CDR1 KGHDR, CDR2 SFDVKD. The CDR3 contains 13 residues. Trimming left V 3 bases short and J 5 bases short, with 9 bases between. CDR3 region: CATSDGLRTEAFF. The CDR3 DNA reads TGTGCCACCAGTGATGGGTTGCGGACTGAAGCTTTCTTT.

As for this clonotype: Given a much more abundant clone one base away, this may be a read error. The CDR3 DNA reads TGCAGTGCTTGCCCCCCTTCGACAGCGGGGTATGGCTACACCTTC. Translated: CSACPPSTAGYGYTF. V is TRBV20-1 and J is TRBJ1-2; TRBD1 is a possible D gene (5 bases). In germline, CDR1 is DFQATT, CDR2 SNEGSKA (reference sequence). V lost 5 bases and J lost 5, with 21 bases in between. The CDR3 runs 15 residues.

The chain recombines TRBV5-6 with TRBJ2-2, with TRBD2 matching over 12 bases. Germline V lookup: CDR1 SGHDT, CDR2 YYEEEE. V lost 4 bases to trimming and J lost 3 bases; unmatched junction nucleotides: 4. This CDR3 spans 16 amino acids. CDR3 DNA: TGTGCCAGCAGCCTGAGACTAGCGGGAGACACCGGGGAGCTGTTTTTT. This gives the protein CASSLRLAGDTGELFF.

In this sample, this clonotype turned up a few times. The chain combines TRBV10-1 with TRBJ1-1, with D unresolved. This CDR3 spans 15 amino acids. Germline-derived CDR1 and CDR2 are WNHNN and SYGVQD (reference sequence). Trimming removed 3 bases from V and 5 bases from J, with 16 bases in between. CDR3 loop: CASSDSEAVGTEAFF. CDR3 DNA sequence: TGCGCCAGCAGTGACTCCGAGGCGGTCGGGACTGAAGCTTTCTTT.

This clonotype was seen many times. The J gene is TRBJ1-1, the V gene TRBV4-1; D is possibly TRBD1 (5 bases). The CDR3 has 17 amino acids. The ends were cut back, 4 bases at V and 0 bases at J, with 18 bases in the middle. The V gene's germline CDR1 is MGHRA and CDR2 YSYEKL. The CDR3 spells CASSLRFTGTMNTEAFF. The CDR3 DNA sequence: TGCGCCAGCAGCCTCCGATTTACAGGAACCATGAACACTGAAGCTTTCTTT.

A few counts support this clonotype. V usage is TRBV10-3 and J usage is TRBJ2-7; D is possibly TRBD1 (6 bases). Per germline, CDR1 ENHRY and CDR2 SYGVKD. V was cut by 8 bases and J by 2 bases, with 13 bases left in between. The CDR3 has 13 residues. DNA for the CDR3: TGTGCCATCGGTGCAGGGGAAGCCTACGAGCAGTACTTC. Its translation: CAIGAGEAYEQYF.

This rearrangement joins TRBV7-9 to TRBJ1-1; 9 nucleotides line up with TRBD1. J gave up 4 bases and V 2 bases, and 5 bases lay outside the gene matches. The CDR3 sequence is 15 residues long. CDR1 and CDR2 from the germline V gene are SEHNR and FQNEAQ (reference sequence). CDR3 coding DNA: TGTGCCAGCAGCTTAACAGGGGGCGCGGGCACTGAAGCTTTCTTT. Its protein product is CASSLTGGAGTEAFF.

This clonotype was seen many times. The chain has TRBV6-6 and TRBJ1-2, with TRBD1 matching over 7 bases. Germline V lookup: CDR1 MNHNY, CDR2 SVGAGI (reference sequence). The CDR3 is 15 amino acids. The J segment lost 8 bases and the V segment lost 0 bases, leaving 9 bases of the junction unmatched. The CDR3 spells CASSYSGQGVGGYTF. CDR3 DNA: TGTGCCAGCAGTTACTCGGGTCAGGGGGTCGGGGGCTACACCTTC.

The V call is TRBV7-9, the J call TRBJ2-3, with D possibly matching TRBD2 (7 bases). Trimming stripped 1 base from V and 0 bases from J, with 11 bases between. The V gene's germline CDR1 is SEHNR and CDR2 FQNEAQ (reference sequence). The CDR3 runs to 16 residues. As DNA, the CDR3 is TGTGCCAGCAGCTTAGGCGGGGGCTTTAGCACAGATACGCAGTATTTT. The encoded protein is CASSLGGGFSTDTQYF.

A remark on this clonotype: This clone may be a read error of a much larger clone one base away. CDR3 protein: CASSDGLILGAFF. In DNA form, the CDR3 reads TGTGCCAGCAGTGACGGGCTAATATTAGGAGCTTTCTTT. The chain is built from TRBV6-1 and TRBJ1-1, with no clear D. Trimming removed 3 bases at V and 10 bases at J, with 15 bases between. Germline V gene sequence: CDR1 MNHNS, CDR2 SASEGT. The CDR3 loop spans 13 amino acids.

In this sample, this clonotype turned up many times. This chain links TRBV29-1 with TRBJ2-7; TRBD2 matches at 7 bases. Germline loops: CDR1 SQVTM, CDR2 ANQGSEA. CDR3 length equals 14 residues. V gave up 5 bases and J gave up 2 bases; unmatched junction bases: 9. This CDR3 reads CSVPPSGSPYEQYF. CDR3 DNA: TGCAGCGTTCCTCCTAGCGGTAGTCCCTACGAGCAGTACTTC.

This rearrangement joins TRBV20-1 to TRBJ2-1, with 14 positions matching TRBD2. The length of the CDR3 is 14 residues. Germline V gives CDR1 DFQATT, CDR2 SNEGSKA (reference sequence). Trimming cost V 1 base and J 7 bases; bases outside gene matches: 0. CDR3 in amino acids: CSARGTSGGNEQFF. For the CDR3, the DNA is TGCAGTGCTAGAGGGACTAGCGGGGGGAATGAGCAGTTCTTC.

Of note for this clonotype: This could be a read error, since a much larger clone is one nucleotide away. The chain joins TRBV3-1 to TRBJ2-5; D possibly uses TRBD1 or TRBD2 (6 bases each). CDR3 length: 16 amino acids. The germline CDR1 and CDR2 sequences are LGHDT and YNNKEL (reference sequence). Here the CDR3 DNA reads TGTGCCAGCAGCCCCGGGGGCCCAGTGTGGAGCGAGACCCGGTACTTC. Translated: CASSPGGPVWSETRYF.

This clonotype came up a few times. This sequence joins TRBV12-3 or TRBV12-4 and TRBJ2-3, with 9 bases matching TRBD2. J lost 2 bases, V lost 2 bases, and 14 bases had no gene match. This CDR3 region has 19 residues. The CDR3, as DNA: TGTGCCAGCAGTTTAAACCCCCTTACAGCGGGGGGTACCACAGATACGCAGTATTTT. It translates to CASSLNPLTAGGTTDTQYF.